This T cell receptor (beta chain) was observed in a study of PD-L1 blockade in urothelial cancer. Indicated time point: peripheral blood 6 weeks after treatment start. Losses at the gene ends were 2 bases for V and 5 bases for J; bases not matched to a gene: 8. Germline V gene data show CDR1 as SGHKS and CDR2 as YYEKEE (reference sequence). CDR3 length: 16 amino acids. Sequenced by immunoSEQ multiplex PCR; TCRdb stores in-frame clones only, minus some. The repertoire holds around 50,000 clones, with approximately 85% as singletons. The sample holds a few counts of this clone. The TCR sequence derives from a man between 45 and 60 years old with urothelial cancer. V is TRBV5-5 and J is TRBJ2-5, with 11 bases aligning to TRBD2. The sample here was PBMCs, taken around atezolizumab (anti-PD-L1) treatment. The CDR3 spells CASSFSLAGGTETQYF. The CDR3 DNA sequence: TGTGCCAGCAGCTTCTCTCTAGCGGGAGGAACGGAGACCCAGTACTTC.